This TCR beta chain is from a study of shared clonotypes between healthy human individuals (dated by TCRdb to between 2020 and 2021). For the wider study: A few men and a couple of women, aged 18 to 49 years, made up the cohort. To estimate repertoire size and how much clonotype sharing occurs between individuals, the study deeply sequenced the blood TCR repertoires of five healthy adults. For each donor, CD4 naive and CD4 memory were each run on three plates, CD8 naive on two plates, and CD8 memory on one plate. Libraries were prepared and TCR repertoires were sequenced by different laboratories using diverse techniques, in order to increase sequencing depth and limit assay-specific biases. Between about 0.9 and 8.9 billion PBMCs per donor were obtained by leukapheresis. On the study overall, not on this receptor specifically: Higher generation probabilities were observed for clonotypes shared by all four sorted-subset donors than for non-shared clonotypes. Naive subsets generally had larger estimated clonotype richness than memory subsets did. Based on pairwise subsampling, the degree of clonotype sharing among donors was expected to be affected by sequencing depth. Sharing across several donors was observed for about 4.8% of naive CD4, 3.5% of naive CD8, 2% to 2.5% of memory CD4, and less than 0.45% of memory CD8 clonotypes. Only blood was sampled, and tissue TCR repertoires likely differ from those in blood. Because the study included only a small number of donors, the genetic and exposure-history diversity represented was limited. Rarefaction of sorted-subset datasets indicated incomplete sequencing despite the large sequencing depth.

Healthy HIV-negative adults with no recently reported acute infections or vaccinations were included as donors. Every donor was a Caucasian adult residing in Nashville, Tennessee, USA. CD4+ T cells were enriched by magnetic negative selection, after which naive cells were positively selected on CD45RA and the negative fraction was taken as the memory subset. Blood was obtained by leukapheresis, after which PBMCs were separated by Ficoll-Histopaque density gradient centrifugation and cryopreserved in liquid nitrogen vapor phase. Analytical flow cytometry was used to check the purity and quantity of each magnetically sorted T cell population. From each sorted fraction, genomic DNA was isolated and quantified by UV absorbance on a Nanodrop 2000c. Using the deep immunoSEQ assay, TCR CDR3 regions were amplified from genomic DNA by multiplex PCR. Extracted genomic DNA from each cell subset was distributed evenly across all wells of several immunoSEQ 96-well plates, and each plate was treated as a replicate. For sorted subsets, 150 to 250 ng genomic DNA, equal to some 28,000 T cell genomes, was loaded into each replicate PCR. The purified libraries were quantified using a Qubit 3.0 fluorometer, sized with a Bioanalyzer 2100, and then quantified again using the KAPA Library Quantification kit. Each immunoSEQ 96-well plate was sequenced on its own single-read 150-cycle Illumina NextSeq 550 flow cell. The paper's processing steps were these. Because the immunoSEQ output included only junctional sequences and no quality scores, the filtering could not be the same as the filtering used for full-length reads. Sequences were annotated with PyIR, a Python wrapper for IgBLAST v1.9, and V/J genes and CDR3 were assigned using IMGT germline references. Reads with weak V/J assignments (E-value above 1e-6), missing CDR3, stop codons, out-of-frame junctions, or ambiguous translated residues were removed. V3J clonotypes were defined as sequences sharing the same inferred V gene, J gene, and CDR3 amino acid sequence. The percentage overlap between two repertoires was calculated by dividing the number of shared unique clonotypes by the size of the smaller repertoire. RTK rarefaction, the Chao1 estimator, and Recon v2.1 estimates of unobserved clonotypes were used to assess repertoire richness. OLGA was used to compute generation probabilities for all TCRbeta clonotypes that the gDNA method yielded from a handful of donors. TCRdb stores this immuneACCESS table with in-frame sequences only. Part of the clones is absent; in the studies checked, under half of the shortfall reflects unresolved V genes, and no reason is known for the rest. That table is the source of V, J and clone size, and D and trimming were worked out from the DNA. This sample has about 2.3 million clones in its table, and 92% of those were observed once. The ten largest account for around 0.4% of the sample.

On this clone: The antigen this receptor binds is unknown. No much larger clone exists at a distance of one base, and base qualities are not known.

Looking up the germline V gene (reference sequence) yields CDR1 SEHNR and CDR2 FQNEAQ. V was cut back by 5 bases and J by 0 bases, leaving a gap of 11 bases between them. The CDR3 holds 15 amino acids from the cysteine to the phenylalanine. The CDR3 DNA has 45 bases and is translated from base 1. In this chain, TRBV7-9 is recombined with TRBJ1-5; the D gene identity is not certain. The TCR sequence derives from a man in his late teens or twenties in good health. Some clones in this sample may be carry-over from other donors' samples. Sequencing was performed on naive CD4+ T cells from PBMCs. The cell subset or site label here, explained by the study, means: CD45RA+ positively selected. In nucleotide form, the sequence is TGTGCCAGCAGCCGGAGCGGGGATAGCAATCAGCCCCAGCATTTT. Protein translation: CASSRSGDSNQPQHF.